This section outlines one T cell receptor beta chain sequence together with its context. Amplification targeted TCR beta CDR3 regions from RNA transcripts. The HTBI primer set was used in a first-round RT-PCR of the TCR CDR3. TCRdb reprocessed the multiplex PCR reads via MiXCR and lists one record per CDR3 protein. The sample lists under 450,000 distinct CDR3 sequences, less than 20% seen once, with approximately 7.5% in the top ten. This entry is derived from a study of T cells in Graves' hyperthyroidism and ophthalmopathy. Sequenced sample: blood. The sequence came from a woman aged 18-35 years with Graves' hyperthyroidism.

The DNA for the CDR3 is TGTGCCAGCAGCCAAGATCGGCGGGGGGCCGGGGTTGGTGGGGAGCTGTTTTTT. Translated: CASSQDRRGAGVGGELFF. This sequence joins TRBV4-2 and TRBJ2-2; 8 bases agree with TRBD2. Looked up from germline, CDR1 is LGHNA and CDR2 is YNFKEQ. V shed 0 bases and J 8 bases; nucleotides not matched to a gene: 14. The CDR3 contains 18 residues.